The sample holds many counts of the clone carrying this T cell receptor beta chain. Its antigen is not known. Stable hyperthyroidism: no ophthalmopathy progression over 18 months of follow-up. Patients aged 18 to 65 with hyperthyroidism were newly diagnosed, with duration under 2 months. These data belong to a study of T cells in Graves' hyperthyroidism and ophthalmopathy. The study, taken as a whole, reports: Patients with ophthalmopathy were separated from those with stable hyperthyroidism by a 13 V-J model. Appearing also in blood were most of the thyroid clonotypes expanded above 0.001.

The V gene's germline CDR1 is LNHDA and CDR2 SQIVND (reference sequence). CDR3 length: 20 residues. Trimming took 4 bases from V and 0 from J; bases not matched to a gene: 13. Regions amplified from RNA transcripts were the TCR beta CDR3 regions. When the TCR CDR3 underwent first-round RT-PCR, the HTBI primer set was used. MiXCR, applied by TCRdb to the multiplex PCR reads, yields one record per CDR3 protein. The profile shows 530,000 or so distinct CDR3 sequences, around 46% of them singletons. The sequenced material came from peripheral blood or thyroid tissue (not recorded which). The chain carries TRBV19 and TRBJ2-2, with 11 positions matching TRBD1. This clonotype was sampled from a woman between 18 and 29 years old with Graves' hyperthyroidism. The CDR3 region has the DNA TGTGCCAGTAGTACCCTTCCGGGACAGGGGGACGGAGCGAACACCGGGGAGCTGTTTTTT. It codes for CASSTLPGQGDGANTGELFF.